Given below is one TCR beta chain in context. The antigen is not known. Via MiXCR, TCRdb re-called the 5' RACE reads, giving one row per CDR3 protein. The table includes about 540,000 distinct CDR3 sequences, approximately 12% detected once. This sample was taken from a study of CD8 T cells in ankylosing spondylitis. General study results and limits: In reactive arthritis synovial fluid and blood, some motif variants had been reported before. Within matched ankylosing spondylitis synovial fluid, disease-linked clones were reportedly significantly enriched. A TCR beta motif of fewer than ten highly homologous variants seemed to mark ankylosing spondylitis blood.

The V gene's germline CDR1 is LNHDA and CDR2 SQIVND (reference sequence). Trimming stripped 2 bases from V and 2 bases from J, with 19 bases between. This CDR3 is built from 18 residues. This chain connects TRBV19 to TRBJ2-1; unclear D gene. This receptor was identified in a male donor with ankylosing spondylitis. Input material: blood, either unsorted or a sorted T cell fraction (not recorded which). CDR3 DNA: TGTGCCAGTAGTATACGGCTTAGGGTGGGAACCACCTACAATGAGCAGTTCTTC. The encoded protein is CASSIRLRVGTTYNEQFF.